This TCR beta chain came from a study of blood T cell repertoires in COVID-19. Turning to the study itself: In each case, the material was cDNA or gDNA derived from T cells, B-cell-depleted T cells, or PBMCs.

Trimming took 4 bases from V and 1 from J; bases not matched to a gene: 7. CDR3 length: 15 amino acids. Germline CDR1 and CDR2: SNHLY and FYNNEI. Those enrolled, adults aged roughly 18 to 100 years, came from 24 US areas. Participant reports of clinical history set cohort assignment. Exposed participants encountered a COVID-19 case during the 2 weeks preceding study entry. TCRdb's table, derived via immunoSEQ multiplex PCR, lists solely in-frame clones and lacks some. This sample yields fewer than 350,000 clones, of which 75% to 90% are seen a single time; 1.9% belongs to the top ten. V gene TRBV2 combines with J gene TRBJ2-7; 7 bases are a match to TRBD2. The sample comprised PBMCs or T cells enriched from blood (not recorded which). The source of this sequence is a woman under 40 who had been exposed to COVID-19. CDR3 DNA: TGTGCCAGCAGTGGGGTCGGGACTAAGTCCTACGAGCAGTACTTC. Amino acid sequence: CASSGVGTKSYEQYF.